The rows below give T cell receptor beta chains drawn from one sample of a study of T-cell reconstitution after alpha-beta-depleted transplantation in children. TCRdb re-called the PCR reads with MiXCR, one entry per CDR3 protein. The sample lists 540,000 or so distinct CDR3 sequences, 20% to 25% occurring once. The material was PBMCs, mostly from graft donor cells, obtained 360 days after TCRalphabeta/CD19-depleted stem cell transplant. Source of these receptors: a boy younger than two who had a stem cell transplant for acute myeloid leukemia, so the T cells may come from the graft donor. Each CDR3 is given with its conserved first and last residue. D genes are given only for firm matches. Not every row has a clone size; where given, it reads once, few, many or a size class.

d_call: TRBD1; clone_size: many; j_call: TRBJ1-1; v_call: TRBV5-1; cdr3_aa: CASSTDDRGFTEAFF; cdr3_nt: TGCGCCAGCAGCACCGACGACAGGGGGTTTACTGAAGCTTTCTTT
d_call: NA; clone_size: many; j_call: TRBJ2-2; v_call: TRBV7-9; cdr3_aa: CASSPWDFLNTGELFF; cdr3_nt: TGTGCCAGCAGCCCATGGGACTTTCTAAACACCGGGGAGCTGTTTTTT
d_call: NA; clone_size: many; j_call: TRBJ2-3; v_call: TRBV27; cdr3_aa: CASSLRGLSTDTQYF; cdr3_nt: TGTGCCAGCAGTTTACGGGGACTGTCCACAGATACGCAGTATTTT
d_call: NA; clone_size: many; j_call: TRBJ1-1; v_call: TRBV29-1; cdr3_aa: CSVEVGAAFF; cdr3_nt: TGCAGCGTTGAAGTGGGGGCAGCTTTCTTT
d_call: NA; clone_size: NA; j_call: TRBJ2-1; v_call: TRBV13; cdr3_aa: CASSTRVQGMSYNEQFF; cdr3_nt: TGTGCCAGCAGCACCAGGGTCCAGGGGATGTCCTACAATGAGCAGTTCTTC
d_call: NA; clone_size: many; j_call: TRBJ2-5; v_call: TRBV15; cdr3_aa: CATSRAAGRIGETQYF; cdr3_nt: TGTGCCACCAGCAGAGCGGCAGGGAGAATCGGGGAGACCCAGTACTTC
d_call: TRBD2; clone_size: many; j_call: TRBJ2-1; v_call: TRBV7-2; cdr3_aa: CASSPWEGNEQFF; cdr3_nt: TGTGCCAGCAGCCCCTGGGAGGGGAATGAGCAGTTCTTC
d_call: TRBD2; clone_size: few; j_call: TRBJ2-1; v_call: TRBV27; cdr3_aa: CASSTRTSREQFF; cdr3_nt: TGTGCCAGCAGTACCCGGACTAGTCGTGAGCAGTTCTTC
d_call: TRBD2; clone_size: NA; j_call: TRBJ2-3; v_call: TRBV4-1; cdr3_aa: CASSQDFPAGGLADTQYF; cdr3_nt: TGCGCCAGCAGCCAAGATTTTCCAGCGGGGGGGCTGGCAGATACGCAGTATTTT
d_call: TRBD1; clone_size: NA; j_call: TRBJ2-3; v_call: TRBV15; cdr3_aa: CATSRRTGLDTQYF; cdr3_nt: TGTGCCACCAGCCGCCGGACAGGGCTGGATACGCAGTATTTT
d_call: NA; clone_size: many; j_call: TRBJ2-5; v_call: TRBV15; cdr3_aa: CATSRDDQQETQYF; cdr3_nt: TGTGCCACCAGCAGAGATGACCAGCAAGAGACCCAGTACTTC
d_call: TRBD2; clone_size: NA; j_call: TRBJ2-2; v_call: TRBV20-1; cdr3_aa: CSARGGLAGSGELFF; cdr3_nt: TGCAGTGCTAGAGGGGGGCTAGCGGGGTCCGGGGAGCTGTTTTTT
d_call: NA; clone_size: few; j_call: TRBJ2-6; v_call: TRBV6-5; cdr3_aa: CASSYPWAPSGANVLTF; cdr3_nt: TGTGCCAGCAGTTACCCCTGGGCTCCCTCTGGGGCCAACGTCCTGACTTTC
d_call: NA; clone_size: NA; j_call: TRBJ1-3; v_call: TRBV20-1; cdr3_aa: CSARDPEGTFSGNTIYF; cdr3_nt: TGCAGTGCTAGAGATCCGGAGGGGACTTTCTCTGGAAACACCATATATTTT
d_call: NA; clone_size: NA; j_call: TRBJ2-4; v_call: TRBV15; cdr3_aa: CATSRENWGAKNIQYF; cdr3_nt: TGTGCCACCAGCAGAGAGAATTGGGGGGCCAAAAACATTCAGTACTTC
d_call: NA; clone_size: many; j_call: TRBJ1-1; v_call: TRBV20-1; cdr3_aa: CSARKGGLNTEAFF; cdr3_nt: TGCAGTGCTAGAAAGGGAGGGTTGAACACTGAAGCTTTCTTT
d_call: NA; clone_size: NA; j_call: TRBJ2-3; v_call: TRBV5-1; cdr3_aa: CASSLEYDTQYF; cdr3_nt: TGCGCCAGCAGCTTGGAATACGATACGCAGTATTTT
d_call: TRBD2; clone_size: few; j_call: TRBJ2-2; v_call: TRBV20-1; cdr3_aa: CSARLAGGPRATGELFF; cdr3_nt: TGCAGTGCTCGACTAGCGGGGGGGCCACGTGCTACCGGGGAGCTGTTTTTT
d_call: NA; clone_size: NA; j_call: TRBJ1-2; v_call: TRBV12-3/TRBV12-4; cdr3_aa: CASSSTYRGGGYTF; cdr3_nt: TGTGCCAGCAGTTCAACCTATAGGGGGGGCGGCTACACCTTC
d_call: NA; clone_size: NA; j_call: TRBJ2-6; v_call: TRBV24-1; cdr3_aa: CATSVGGTGANVLTF; cdr3_nt: TGTGCCACCAGTGTAGGAGGAACTGGGGCCAACGTCCTGACTTTC
d_call: TRBD1; clone_size: NA; j_call: TRBJ2-7; v_call: TRBV14; cdr3_aa: CASSQETGGWYEQYF; cdr3_nt: TGTGCCAGCAGCCAAGAAACAGGGGGGTGGTACGAGCAGTACTTC
d_call: NA; clone_size: few; j_call: TRBJ2-5; v_call: TRBV18; cdr3_aa: CASSRSVLQETQYF; cdr3_nt: TGTGCCAGCTCACGATCGGTGCTACAAGAGACCCAGTACTTC
d_call: NA; clone_size: few; j_call: TRBJ2-5; v_call: TRBV12-3/TRBV12-4; cdr3_aa: CASRSGVGRETQYF; cdr3_nt: TGTGCCAGCAGGTCGGGGGTGGGACGGGAGACCCAGTACTTC
d_call: TRBD2; clone_size: NA; j_call: TRBJ2-5; v_call: TRBV7-2; cdr3_aa: CASSLELAGGLQETQYF; cdr3_nt: TGTGCCAGCAGCCTCGAACTAGCGGGGGGGCTTCAAGAGACCCAGTACTTC
d_call: NA; clone_size: once; j_call: TRBJ1-2; v_call: TRBV4-1; cdr3_aa: CASSQVGLNGYTF; cdr3_nt: TGCGCCAGCAGCCAAGTCGGCCTAAATGGCTACACCTTC
d_call: NA; clone_size: NA; j_call: TRBJ2-7; v_call: TRBV3-1; cdr3_aa: CASSQETRKAAYEQYF; cdr3_nt: TGTGCCAGCAGCCAAGAAACACGGAAGGCGGCCTACGAGCAGTACTTC
d_call: NA; clone_size: few; j_call: TRBJ2-6; v_call: TRBV12-3/TRBV12-4; cdr3_aa: CASSLPRSGPSGANVLTF; cdr3_nt: TGTGCCAGCAGTTTACCCCGGTCGGGGCCATCTGGGGCCAACGTCCTGACTTTC
d_call: NA; clone_size: NA; j_call: TRBJ1-3; v_call: TRBV7-8; cdr3_aa: CASSLGAGQVHTIYF; cdr3_nt: TGTGCCAGCAGCTTAGGGGCAGGGCAGGTTCACACCATATATTTT
d_call: TRBD1; clone_size: NA; j_call: TRBJ2-7; v_call: TRBV24-1; cdr3_aa: CATSDSTSTGTGVYYEQYF; cdr3_nt: TGTGCCACCAGTGATTCAACCTCAACCGGGACAGGGGTTTACTACGAGCAGTACTTC
d_call: NA; clone_size: NA; j_call: TRBJ2-5; v_call: TRBV24-1; cdr3_aa: CATRPTVGETQYF; cdr3_nt: TGTGCCACCAGACCGACAGTTGGTGAGACCCAGTACTTC
d_call: NA; clone_size: many; j_call: TRBJ2-7; v_call: TRBV7-8; cdr3_aa: CASSLRGGSPYEQYF; cdr3_nt: TGTGCCAGCAGCTTAAGGGGGGGGAGCCCCTACGAGCAGTACTTC
d_call: NA; clone_size: NA; j_call: TRBJ2-5; v_call: TRBV7-2; cdr3_aa: CASSLVGRREETQYF; cdr3_nt: TGTGCCAGCAGCTTAGTCGGGAGAAGGGAAGAGACCCAGTACTTC
d_call: NA; clone_size: NA; j_call: TRBJ1-6; v_call: TRBV20-1; cdr3_aa: CSAAYPRNLKALHF; cdr3_nt: TGCAGTGCTGCCTACCCCCGGAACCTTAAAGCCCTCCACTTT
d_call: NA; clone_size: many; j_call: TRBJ1-1; v_call: TRBV5-1; cdr3_aa: CASNPDPGQEAFF; cdr3_nt: TGCGCCAGCAACCCGGACCCGGGACAAGAAGCTTTCTTT
d_call: NA; clone_size: NA; j_call: TRBJ1-5; v_call: TRBV24-1; cdr3_aa: CATSDRQYQPQHF; cdr3_nt: TGTGCCACCAGTGATCGTCAATATCAGCCCCAGCATTTT
d_call: TRBD1; clone_size: once; j_call: TRBJ1-5; v_call: TRBV20-1; cdr3_aa: CSADRGTNQPQHF; cdr3_nt: TGCAGTGCTGACAGGGGTACGAATCAGCCCCAGCATTTT
d_call: TRBD2; clone_size: many; j_call: TRBJ2-3; v_call: TRBV29-1; cdr3_aa: CSASGEITDTQYF; cdr3_nt: TGCAGCGCTAGCGGGGAAATCACAGATACGCAGTATTTT
d_call: NA; clone_size: NA; j_call: TRBJ2-7; v_call: TRBV6-1; cdr3_aa: CASSAAGTPYSYEQYF; cdr3_nt: TGTGCCAGCAGTGCCGCCGGGACACCTTACTCCTACGAGCAGTACTTC